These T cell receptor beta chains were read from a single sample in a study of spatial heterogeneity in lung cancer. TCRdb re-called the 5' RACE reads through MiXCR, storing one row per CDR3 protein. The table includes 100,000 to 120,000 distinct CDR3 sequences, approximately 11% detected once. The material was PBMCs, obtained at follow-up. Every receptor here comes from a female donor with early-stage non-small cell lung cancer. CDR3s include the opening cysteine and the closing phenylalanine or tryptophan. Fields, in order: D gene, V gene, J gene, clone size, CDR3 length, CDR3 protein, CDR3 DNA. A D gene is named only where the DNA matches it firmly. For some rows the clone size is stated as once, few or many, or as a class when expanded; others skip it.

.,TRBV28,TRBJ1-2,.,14,CASSPSAGLHGYTF,TGTGCCAGCAGCCCCTCGGCAGGGCTTCATGGCTACACCTTC
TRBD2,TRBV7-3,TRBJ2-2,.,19,CASSLRRLAGAQNTGELFF,TGTGCCAGCAGCTTAAGGCGGTTAGCGGGAGCGCAGAACACCGGGGAGCTGTTTTTT
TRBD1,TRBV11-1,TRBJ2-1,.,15,CASSSTLNRGREQFF,TGTGCCAGCAGCTCAACACTGAACAGGGGCCGCGAGCAGTTCTTC
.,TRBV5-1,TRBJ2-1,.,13,CASSLSSPNEQFF,TGCGCCAGCAGCTTGTCTAGCCCAAATGAGCAGTTCTTC
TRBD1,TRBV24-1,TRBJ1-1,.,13,CATAGTGNTEAFF,TGTGCCACCGCCGGGACAGGGAACACTGAAGCTTTCTTT
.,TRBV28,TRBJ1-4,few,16,CASSKRRAGTNEKLFF,TGTGCCAGCAGCAAAAGAAGGGCCGGGACTAATGAAAAACTGTTTTTT
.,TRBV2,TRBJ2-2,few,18,CASRFDLMVAGPTGELFF,TGTGCCAGCAGATTCGATTTGATGGTGGCGGGGCCTACCGGGGAGCTGTTTTTT
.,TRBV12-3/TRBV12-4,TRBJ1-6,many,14,CASSLMLLNSPLHF,TGTGCCAGCAGTTTAATGCTGCTTAATTCACCCCTCCACTTT
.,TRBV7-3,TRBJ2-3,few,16,CASSPRDFGDSDTQYF,TGTGCCAGCAGCCCCAGGGACTTTGGGGACTCAGATACGCAGTATTTT
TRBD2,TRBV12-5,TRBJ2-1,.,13,CASGLPSSGEQFF,TGTGCTAGTGGTTTGCCCTCTAGCGGGGAGCAGTTCTTC
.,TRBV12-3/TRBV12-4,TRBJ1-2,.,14,CASQNFGTTYGYTF,TGTGCCAGCCAAAATTTCGGGACAACCTATGGCTACACCTTC
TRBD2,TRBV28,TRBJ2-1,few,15,CASSPAGGPGNEQFF,TGTGCCAGCAGCCCAGCGGGAGGGCCGGGTAATGAGCAGTTCTTC
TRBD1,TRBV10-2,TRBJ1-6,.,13,CASAGTGDSPLHF,TGCGCCAGCGCCGGGACAGGGGATTCACCCCTCCACTTT
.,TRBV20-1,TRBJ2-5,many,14,CSARGPGNQETQYF,TGCAGTGCTAGAGGGCCAGGGAACCAAGAGACCCAGTACTTC
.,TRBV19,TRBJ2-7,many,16,CASSLHPGPKLGEQYF,TGTGCCAGTAGTCTGCACCCGGGACCCAAACTTGGCGAGCAGTACTTC
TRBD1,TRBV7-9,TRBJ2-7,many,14,CASSLRTGAYEQYF,TGTGCCAGCAGCCTACGGACAGGAGCCTACGAGCAGTACTTC
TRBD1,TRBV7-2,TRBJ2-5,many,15,CASSSQWYSGGTQYF,TGTGCCAGCAGCTCTCAATGGTATTCAGGGGGCACCCAGTACTTC
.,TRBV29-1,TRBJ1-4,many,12,CSASSGREKLFF,TGCAGCGCCTCTTCCGGCAGGGAAAAACTGTTTTTT